Presented here are 3 T cell receptor beta chains from one specimen sequenced in a study of blood T cell repertoires in COVID-19. TCRdb keeps only in-frame clones here, not all; method: immunoSEQ multiplex PCR. This table holds about 52,000 clones, over 75% found once. Sequencing was carried out using peripheral blood. Every receptor here comes from a man aged 70 or older with active COVID-19.

The chain joins TRBV15 to TRBJ2-2, with D unresolved. Germline loops: CDR1 LNHNV, CDR2 YYDKDF (reference sequence). Trimming took 2 bases from V and 1 from J, leaving 8 bases between them. The CDR3 covers 15 residues. CDR3 in DNA: TGTGCCACCAGCAGACGCGGTGGGAACACCGGGGAGCTGTTTTTT. Translating gives CATSRRGGNTGELFF.

The chain joins TRBV6-2 or TRBV6-3 to TRBJ1-1, with TRBD1 matching over 8 bases. Per germline, CDR1 MNHEY and CDR2 SVGEGT. With V trimmed by 0 bases and J by 1 base, 7 bases remained unmatched. The length of the CDR3 is 17 residues. The DNA of the CDR3 is TGTGCCAGCAGTTACTCGAGCGGACAGGGCGCGAACACTGAAGCTTTCTTT. Its protein product is CASSYSSGQGANTEAFF.

The rearrangement uses TRBV19 and TRBJ2-3, with 7 bases lining up with TRBD1. J was trimmed by 3 bases and V by 3 bases; bases with no gene match: 6. From germline, CDR1 is LNHDA and CDR2 SQIVND (reference sequence). CDR3 size: 15 residues. CDR3 residues: CASSMDRLFTDTQYF. DNA for the CDR3: TGTGCCAGTAGTATGGACAGGTTATTTACAGATACGCAGTATTTT. Complete variable domain (other parts from reference TRBV19 and TRBJ2-3): DGGITQSPKYLFRKEGQNVTLSCEQNLNHDAMYWYRQDPGQGLRLIYYSQIVNDFQKGDIAEGYSVSREKKESFPLTVTSAQKNPTAFYLCASSMDRLFTDTQYFGPGTRLTVL.